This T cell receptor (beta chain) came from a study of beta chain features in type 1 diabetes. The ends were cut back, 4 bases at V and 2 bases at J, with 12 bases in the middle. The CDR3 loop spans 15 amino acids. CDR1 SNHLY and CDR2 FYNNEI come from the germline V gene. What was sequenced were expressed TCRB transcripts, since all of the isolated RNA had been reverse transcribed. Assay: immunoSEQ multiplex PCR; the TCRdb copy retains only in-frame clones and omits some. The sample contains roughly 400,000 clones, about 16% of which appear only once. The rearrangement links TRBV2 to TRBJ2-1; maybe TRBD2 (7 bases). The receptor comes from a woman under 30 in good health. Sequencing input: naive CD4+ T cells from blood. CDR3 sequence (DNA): TGTGCCAGCAGTGTTCGGGGGGCAACCTACAATGAGCAGTTCTTC. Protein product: CASSVRGATYNEQFF.